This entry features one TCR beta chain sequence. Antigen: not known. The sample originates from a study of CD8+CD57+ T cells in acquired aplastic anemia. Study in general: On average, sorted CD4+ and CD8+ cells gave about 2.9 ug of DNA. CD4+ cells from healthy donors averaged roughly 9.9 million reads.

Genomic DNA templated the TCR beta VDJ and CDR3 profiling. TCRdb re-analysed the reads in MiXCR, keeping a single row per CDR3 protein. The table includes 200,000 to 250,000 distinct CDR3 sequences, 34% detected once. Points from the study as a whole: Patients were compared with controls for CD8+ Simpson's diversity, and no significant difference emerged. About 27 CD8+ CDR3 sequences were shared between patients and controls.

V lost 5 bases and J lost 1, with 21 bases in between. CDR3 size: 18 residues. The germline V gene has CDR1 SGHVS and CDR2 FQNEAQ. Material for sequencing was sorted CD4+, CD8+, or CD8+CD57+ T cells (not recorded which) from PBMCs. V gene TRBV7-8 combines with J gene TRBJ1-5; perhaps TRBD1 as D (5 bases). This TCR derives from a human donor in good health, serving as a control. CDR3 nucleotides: TGTGCCAGCAGCCCTAGACCCCAGGGAAAGGGGAGCAATCAGCCCCAGCATTTT. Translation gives CASSPRPQGKGSNQPQHF.